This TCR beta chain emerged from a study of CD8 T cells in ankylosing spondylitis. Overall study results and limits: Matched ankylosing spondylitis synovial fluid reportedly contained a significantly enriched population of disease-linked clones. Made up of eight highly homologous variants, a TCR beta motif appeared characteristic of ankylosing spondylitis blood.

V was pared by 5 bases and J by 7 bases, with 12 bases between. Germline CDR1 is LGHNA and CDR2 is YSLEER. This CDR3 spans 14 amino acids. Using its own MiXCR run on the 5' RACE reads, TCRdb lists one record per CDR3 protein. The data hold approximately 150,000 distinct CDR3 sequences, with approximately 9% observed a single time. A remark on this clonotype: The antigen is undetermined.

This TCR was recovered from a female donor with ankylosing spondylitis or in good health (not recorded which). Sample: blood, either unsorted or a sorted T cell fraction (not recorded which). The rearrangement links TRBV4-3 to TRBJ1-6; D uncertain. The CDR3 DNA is TGCGCCAGCAGCGGTCAGGCGGGAAATTCACCCCTCCACTTT. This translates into CASSGQAGNSPLHF.